This T cell receptor (beta chain) was profiled in a study of blood T cell repertoires in COVID-19. Across the study: PBMCs, B-cell-depleted T cells, or T cells provided the cDNA or gDNA that made up the material.

The CDR3 loop spans 13 amino acids. V was cut by 0 bases and J by 6 bases, with 7 bases left in between. Per germline, CDR1 SNHLY and CDR2 FYNNEI. Recovered status applied to Cohort 3 donors who had two consecutive negative PCRs. It also applied to those with clearance or with symptom resolution. TCRdb keeps only in-frame clones here, not all; method: immunoSEQ multiplex PCR. The sample holds some 200,000 clones; roughly 90% are singletons and the top ten take about 0.8%. The source is a woman aged 18-29 years who had recovered from COVID-19. The genes are TRBV2 and TRBJ2-3; unclear D gene. Sequencing used PBMCs or T cells enriched from blood (not recorded which). CDR3: CASSEALQDTQYF. The CDR3 bases are TGTGCCAGCAGTGAAGCGCTGCAGGATACGCAGTATTTT. Drawing the rest from reference TRBV2 and TRBJ2-3, the complete variable domain is EPEVTQTPSHQVTQMGQEVILRCVPISNHLYFYWYRQILGQKVEFLVSFYNNEISEKSEIFDDQFSVERPDGSNFTLKIRSTKLEDSAMYFCASSEALQDTQYFGPGTRLTVL.